This T cell receptor (beta chain) emerged from a study of cytomegalovirus exposure and HLA in healthy donors. Study-wide background: There were fewer than 500 genotyped donors. Of these, 75% to 85% fell in the genetic ancestry cluster associated with self-reported Caucasian donors. Points from the study as a whole: A likely sequencing artifact accounted for one observed cluster of highly shared sequence variants. A later analysis linked a missense DCLRE1C variant to TCR beta V- and J-gene trimming.

This PCR relied on a set of 60 Vbeta primers and 13 Jbeta primers. The protocol was immunoSEQ multiplex PCR, while the TCRdb copy is restricted to in-frame clones and leaves out a portion. The repertoire holds a few hundred thousand clones, with around three quarters as singletons. This clone occurred a few times. Antigen specificity is unknown. The sequence came from a man aged 35 to 55 in good health and CMV-seronegative. Input material: PBMCs.

The CDR3 sequence: CASSPRSGSNSYNEQFF. The CDR3 coding sequence is TGTGCCAGCTCACCCAGGAGCGGGTCCAACTCCTACAATGAGCAGTTCTTC. The rearrangement links TRBV18 to TRBJ2-1, with D perhaps TRBD2 (6 bases). Per germline, CDR1 KGHSH and CDR2 LQKENI. The CDR3 runs to 17 residues. Trimming removed 3 bases at V and 0 bases at J, with 15 bases between.